Shown below are 10 T cell receptor beta chains from a single sample sequenced in a study of early T cells in non-severe SARS-CoV-2 infection. TCRdb re-derived calls from the 5' RACE reads in MiXCR, one entry per CDR3 protein. In the table there are more than 20,000 distinct CDR3 sequences, 4.5% of which are singletons. The source material was whole blood. These receptors all come from an adult who was a healthcare worker with PCR-confirmed SARS-CoV-2 infection or an uninfected control (not recorded which).

This clonotype is medium-sized (0.01 to 0.1%) within its sample. This chain joins TRBV3-1 and TRBJ1-3, with D hard to call. The ends were cut back, 1 base at V and 3 bases at J, with 16 bases in the middle. Germline V gene sequence: CDR1 LGHDT, CDR2 YNNKEL (reference sequence). CDR3 length equals 17 residues. The CDR3 nucleotides are TGTGCCAGCAGCCAAGGGGCCGCGGGCCGTCGTGGAAACACCATATATTTT. Protein: CASSQGAAGRRGNTIYF. The full variable domain, its missing parts supplied by reference TRBV3-1 and TRBJ1-3, is DTAVSQTPKYLVTQMGNDKSIKCEQNLGHDTMYWYKQDSKKFLKIMFSYNNKELIINETVPNRFSPKSPDKAHLNLHINSLELGDSAVYFCASSQGAAGRRGNTIYFGEGSWLTVV.

This clonotype has only a few counts. This chain joins TRBV2 and TRBJ2-7; D is perhaps TRBD2 (6 bases). The CDR3 has 12 residues. V was cut by 6 bases and J by 2 bases, with 8 bases left in between. The germline gives CDR1 SNHLY, CDR2 FYNNEI. The CDR3 spells CASRTSPYEQYF. The DNA of the CDR3 is TGTGCCAGCAGAACTAGCCCCTACGAGCAGTACTTC.

The chain employs TRBV19 and TRBJ2-7; the D is unclear. The CDR3 has 11 amino acids. CDR1 and CDR2 (germline): LNHDA, SQIVND (reference sequence). V was pared by 6 bases and J by 6 bases, with 9 bases between. CDR3 protein: CASRIGGEQYF. In DNA form, the CDR3 reads TGTGCCAGTAGGATTGGCGGCGAGCAGTACTTC.

This clonotype was observed many times. J is TRBJ1-5 and V is TRBV7-8; the D is unclear. The V gene lost 2 bases and the J gene lost 11 bases, with 16 bases spanning the gap. Looked up from germline, CDR1 is SGHVS and CDR2 is FQNEAQ. The CDR3 loop spans 14 amino acids. This CDR3 reads CASSLNQDSSAQHF. DNA of the CDR3: TGTGCCAGCAGCTTAAATCAGGACTCATCAGCCCAGCATTTT.

This chain uses TRBV3-1 with TRBJ1-6; 8 bases map to TRBD1. This CDR3 has 15 amino acids. V trimming: 4 bases; J trimming: 5 bases; junction bases outside the gene matches: 4. Looked up from germline, CDR1 is LGHDT and CDR2 is YNNKEL (reference sequence). CDR3 in DNA: TGTGCCAGCAGCCTAAGACAGGGGCATAATTCACCCCTCCACTTT. Encoded protein: CASSLRQGHNSPLHF.

At least ten counts were recorded for this clonotype. V usage is TRBV20-1 and J usage is TRBJ1-4; tentatively, D is TRBD1 (6 bases). V was cut by 1 base and J by 8 bases, with 14 bases left in between. From germline, CDR1 is DFQATT and CDR2 SNEGSKA (reference sequence). The CDR3 is 14 residues long. The CDR3 DNA follows: TGCAGTGCTAGAGGTAGACAGGTGGGGGAAAAACTGTTTTTT. Translated: CSARGRQVGEKLFF.

In this sample, this clonotype is medium-sized. The chain employs TRBV29-1 and TRBJ1-5; D is perhaps TRBD1 (5 bases). The V gene lost 7 bases and the J gene lost 5 bases, with 12 bases spanning the gap. Germline assignment: CDR1 SQVTM and CDR2 ANQGSEA. This CDR3 is built from 12 residues. The CDR3 coding sequence is TGCAGCGCCGGGGCCAGGGATCAGCCCCAGCATTTT. This sequence encodes CSAGARDQPQHF.

This clonotype was picked up many times. V usage is TRBV5-4 and J usage is TRBJ2-7; the match to TRBD1 covers 8 bases. CDR3 length equals 13 residues. Germline CDR1 is SGHNT and CDR2 is YYREEE (reference sequence). After removal of 4 bases from V and 5 bases from J, the junction contained 5 bases not matched to a gene. Here the CDR3 DNA reads TGTGCCAGCAGCGGGGACAGGTTGCACGAGCAGTACTTC. It translates to CASSGDRLHEQYF.

This clonotype is medium-sized in the sample. The chain carries TRBV7-6 and TRBJ2-2; possible D gene TRBD2, 6 bases. This CDR3 contains 17 residues. The V gene lost 5 bases and the J gene lost 2 bases, with 18 bases spanning the gap. Germline CDR1 and CDR2: SGHVS and FNYEAQ. CDR3 sequence (DNA): TGTGCCAGCAGCCATCCAGGGTTGGGGACTAACACCGGGGAGCTGTTTTTT. Residues: CASSHPGLGTNTGELFF.

This clonotype came up many times. The rearrangement uses TRBV5-1 and TRBJ1-1, with D unclear. Germline V gene data show CDR1 as SGHRS and CDR2 as YFSETQ. This CDR3 contains 15 residues. Trimming took off 0 bases at V and 2 bases at J, with 11 bases between the two ends. The CDR3 sequence: CASSLEGRTNTEAFF. CDR3 bases: TGCGCCAGCAGCTTGGAGGGCAGAACAAACACTGAAGCTTTCTTT.